The clone carrying this T cell receptor (beta chain) has more than one count but fewer than ten. Trimming took 5 bases from V and 4 from J, leaving 12 bases between them. Per the germline V gene, CDR1 is SGHTA and CDR2 is FQGNSA. This CDR3 has 14 residues. This entry is derived from a study of T cells in Graves' hyperthyroidism and ophthalmopathy. The source material, RNA transcripts, was used to amplify TCR beta CDR3 regions. Using the HTBI primer set, a first-round RT-PCR was run on the TCR CDR3. TCRdb reprocessed the multiplex PCR reads with MiXCR, giving one entry per CDR3 protein. The data show about 110,000 distinct CDR3 sequences, with around a sixth seen just once and about 45% held by the top ten.

Sequences were obtained from blood. The sequence was obtained from a woman aged 45 to 65 with Graves' hyperthyroidism. The chain joins TRBV7-2 to TRBJ1-3, with unresolved D. The CDR3 loop reads CASSPRVFGNTIYF. The CDR3 DNA sequence: TGTGCCAGCAGCCCCCGGGTCTTCGGAAACACCATATATTTT.